One and the same sample provided the 11 T cell receptor beta chains below, sequenced in a study of T cell repertoires in cytomegalovirus infection. TCRdb fed the reads into MiXCR, producing one record per CDR3 protein. The sample yields some 280,000 distinct CDR3 sequences, roughly 13% seen once. Sequences were obtained from PBMCs. These receptors were taken from a human donor in good health (CMV status not recorded). Some clones in this sample may be carry-over from other donors' samples.

This clonotype was counted a single time. The chain couples TRBV7-4 to TRBJ1-5; D is uncertain. CDR1 is SGHVT and CDR2 is SQSDAQ in the germline V gene. The CDR3 sequence is 19 residues long. The V end lost 0 bases, the J end lost 0 bases, and 18 bases lay between the germline ends. Here the CDR3 reads CASSLAVRQENYSNQPQHF. The CDR3 DNA follows: TGTGCCAGCAGCTTAGCCGTGCGTCAAGAGAATTATAGCAATCAGCCCCAGCATTTT.

This clonotype appeared many times. J is TRBJ2-1 and V is TRBV2; 8 bases are shared with TRBD1. J gave up 7 bases and V 4 bases, and 9 bases lay outside the gene matches. The V gene's germline CDR1 is SNHLY and CDR2 FYNNEI. This CDR3 comprises 15 residues. CDR3 DNA sequence: TGTGCCAGCAGTGGTGTCCAGGGGGCAGATAATGAGCAGTTCTTC. It is translated as CASSGVQGADNEQFF.

The V gene is TRBV29-1, the J gene TRBJ2-1; 9 positions agree with TRBD2. The V gene end was trimmed by 6 bases and the J gene end by 0 bases; junction bases not matched to a gene: 9. The CDR3 is 16 amino acids. Germline V CDR1 and CDR2: SQVTM, ANQGSEA. The CDR3 sequence: CSVAALAGSSYNEQFF. The DNA of the CDR3 is TGCAGCGTCGCTGCTCTAGCGGGAAGCTCCTACAATGAGCAGTTCTTC.

The chain employs TRBV6-6 and TRBJ2-1; 12 positions match TRBD2. V shed 7 bases and J 7 bases; nucleotides not matched to a gene: 11. The CDR3 runs to 16 residues. Germline V gene data show CDR1 as MNHNY and CDR2 as SVGAGI (reference sequence). The CDR3 DNA is TGTGCCAGCACCGTCCTGACTAGCGGGGGAGGGAATGAGCAGTTCTTC. Its protein product is CASTVLTSGGGNEQFF.

Only a few counts were recorded for this clonotype. The chain employs TRBV10-3 and TRBJ1-1, with D uncertain. The germline V and J ends were trimmed by 3 bases and 0 bases, with 2 bases remaining between them. Germline CDR1 is ENHRY and CDR2 is SYGVKD. The CDR3 runs to 12 residues. CDR3: CAISDMNTEAFF. CDR3 coding DNA: TGTGCCATCAGTGACATGAACACTGAAGCTTTCTTT.

The rearrangement joins TRBV7-9 to TRBJ2-3; 9 nucleotides align to TRBD1. Germline V lookup: CDR1 SEHNR, CDR2 FQNEAQ (reference sequence). Trimming at V came to 5 bases and at J to 4 bases, leaving 13 bases not matched to a gene. The CDR3 runs to 17 residues. This CDR3 is CASSVSPGTGRPDTQYF. CDR3 DNA: TGTGCCAGCAGCGTTTCTCCCGGGACAGGGAGGCCAGATACGCAGTATTTT.

This clonotype came up many times. This chain joins TRBV10-3 and TRBJ2-7, with D maybe TRBD2 (5 bases). The CDR3 contains 16 residues. V shed 3 bases and J shed 1 base, with 16 bases lying between them. Germline CDR1 reads ENHRY; CDR2 reads SYGVKD. The CDR3 reads CAISDIEGLRSYEQYF. CDR3 nucleotides: TGTGCCATCAGTGACATCGAGGGCCTTAGATCCTACGAGCAGTACTTC.

This clonotype has just a few counts. The genes are TRBV7-9 and TRBJ1-5; D is ambiguous. The CDR3 extends over 14 amino acids. Germline V lookup: CDR1 SEHNR, CDR2 FQNEAQ (reference sequence). Trimming took 1 base from V and 5 from J, leaving 9 bases between them. CDR3 loop: CASSLGAPHQPQHF. The CDR3 region has the DNA TGTGCCAGCAGCTTAGGGGCACCCCATCAGCCCCAGCATTTT.

This clonotype came up many times. The chain uses TRBV24-1 and TRBJ2-3; possible D gene TRBD2, 6 bases. The germline V gene encodes CDR1 KGHDR and CDR2 SFDVKD. V gave up 2 bases and J gave up 1 base, with 12 bases separating them. The length of the CDR3 is 16 residues. DNA for the CDR3: TGTGCCACCAGTGATTCCGGGGGTGGAGGCACAGATACGCAGTATTTT. This codes for CATSDSGGGGTDTQYF.

This clonotype came up many times. The rearrangement uses TRBV6-2 or TRBV6-3 and TRBJ2-3, with D uncertain. V dropped 6 bases and J dropped 1 base, with 26 bases sitting between them. Per germline, CDR1 MNHEY and CDR2 SVGEGT. The CDR3 has 19 amino acids. CDR3 region: CASRPLVLFRGVGTDTQYF. The DNA for the CDR3 is TGTGCCAGCAGGCCCTTGGTCCTTTTTAGAGGAGTCGGCACAGATACGCAGTATTTT.

The chain employs TRBV5-4 and TRBJ2-1; D is possibly TRBD2 (6 bases). V was shortened by 1 base and J by 7 bases, with 12 bases between the two germline ends. Germline lookup yields CDR1 SGHNT and CDR2 YYREEE (reference sequence). This CDR3 contains 14 residues. Written as DNA, the CDR3 is TGTGCCAGCAGCTTGAGGGACTCCTCAAATGAGCAGTTCTTC. Its translation is CASSLRDSSNEQFF.